Listed here are 27 T cell receptor beta chains from one sample, sequenced in a study of CD8 T cells in Susac syndrome. The authors reverse transcribed about 0.45 to 1 ug RNA with random hexamers. TCRdb itself ran the immunoSEQ multiplex PCR reads through MiXCR, one entry per CDR3 protein. The table shows approximately 110,000 distinct CDR3 sequences, with approximately 96% occurring only once. The specimen sequenced was CD4+ T cells from PBMCs. These receptor sequences come from a human donor in good health.

The V gene is TRBV3-1, the J gene TRBJ1-3; D perhaps matches TRBD1 (5 bases). V dropped 1 base and J dropped 3 bases, with 13 bases sitting between them. Germline values: CDR1 LGHDT, CDR2 YNNKEL (reference sequence). The CDR3 length is 16 residues. The CDR3 nucleotides read TGTGCCAGCAGCCAAGTCGGGGGAGCTTTTGGAAACACCATATATTTT. This codes for CASSQVGGAFGNTIYF.

The V call is TRBV14, the J call TRBJ2-7, with 8 bases that match TRBD2. The V gene end was trimmed by 4 bases and the J gene end by 5 bases; junction bases not matched to a gene: 10. The CDR3 has 15 residues. CDR1 and CDR2 (germline): SGHDN, FVKESK. The DNA for the CDR3 is TGTGCCAGCAGCCTTCTCGGAGCGGGAGCCCACGAGCAGTACTTC. It translates to CASSLLGAGAHEQYF. The full variable domain, with the rest looked up from reference TRBV14 and TRBJ2-7, is EAGVTQFPSHSVIEKGQTVTLRCDPISGHDNLYWYRRVMGKEIKFLLHFVKESKQDESGMPNNRFLAERTGGTYSTLKVQPAELEDSGVYFCASSLLGAGAHEQYFGPGTRLTVT.

For the CDR3, the DNA is TGTGCCAGCAGCCGAGGGGCCACGGTGAACACCGGGGAGCTGTTTTTT. Protein sequence: CASSRGATVNTGELFF. The chain couples TRBV7-2 to TRBJ2-2, with D possibly called TRBD1 or TRBD2 (5 bases each). CDR3 length: 16 residues. Trimming removed 5 bases from V and 1 base from J, with 14 bases in between. Germline CDR1 and CDR2: SGHTA and FQGNSA.

This CDR3 reads CASSQRQGLSGNQPQHF. CDR3 coding DNA: TGTGCCAGCAGCCAACGGCAGGGCCTGAGTGGAAATCAGCCCCAGCATTTT. J is TRBJ1-5 and V is TRBV3-1; a possible D gene is TRBD1 (5 bases). The CDR3 runs 17 residues. Germline CDR1 and CDR2: LGHDT and YNNKEL (reference sequence). Trimming took off 2 bases at V and 4 bases at J, with 18 bases between the two ends.

The chain uses TRBV3-1 and TRBJ2-5; possibly TRBD1 for D (7 bases). Trimming removed 1 base at V and 1 base at J, with 13 bases between. The CDR3 length is 16 residues. CDR1 LGHDT and CDR2 YNNKEL come from the germline V gene (reference sequence). The CDR3 region has the DNA TGTGCCAGCAGCCAAGCCCCCCAGGGGGGCCAAGAGACCCAGTACTTC. It encodes CASSQAPQGGQETQYF.

The rearrangement links TRBV28 to TRBJ1-1, with D possibly TRBD1 on 5 matching bases. V was pared by 5 bases and J by 5 bases, with 12 bases between. The germline gives CDR1 MDHEN, CDR2 SYDVKM. The CDR3 sequence is 13 residues long. The CDR3 region is CASSLPQVTEAFF. As DNA, the CDR3 is TGTGCCAGCAGTCTACCACAGGTTACTGAAGCTTTCTTT.

This clonotype has just one count. This chain uses TRBV30 with TRBJ1-2; tentatively, D is TRBD1 (5 bases). Trimming cost V 2 bases and J 3 bases, with 7 bases left between them. CDR1 is GTSNPN and CDR2 is SVGIG in the germline V gene (reference sequence). The CDR3 loop spans 12 amino acids. Here the CDR3 DNA reads TGTGCCTGGAGTAAGACAGACTATGGCTACACCTTC. Encoded protein: CAWSKTDYGYTF.

This clonotype was seen just once. The chain combines TRBV12-3 or TRBV12-4 with TRBJ2-2; the D is unclear. The CDR3 extends over 15 amino acids. V shed 1 base and J shed 6 bases, with 12 bases lying between them. The CDR3 sequence is CASSLGRPNSGELFF. CDR3 nucleotides: TGTGCCAGCAGTTTAGGGCGACCCAACTCCGGGGAGCTGTTTTTT.

V usage is TRBV2 and J usage is TRBJ1-4; the match to TRBD1 covers 7 bases. The CDR3 totals 16 residues. The V gene end was trimmed by 7 bases and the J gene end by 0 bases; junction bases not matched to a gene: 8. Germline V gene data show CDR1 as SNHLY and CDR2 as FYNNEI. In DNA, the CDR3 is TGTGCCAGCATCAGGGACAGCAACCCAACTAATGAAAAACTGTTTTTT. It encodes CASIRDSNPTNEKLFF.

The gene calls are TRBV3-1 and TRBJ1-4; D is ambiguous. Germline loops: CDR1 LGHDT, CDR2 YNNKEL (reference sequence). Trimming removed 4 bases from V and 8 bases from J, with 20 bases in between. The CDR3 runs to 16 residues. CDR3 in amino acids: CASSLGRVTISEKLFF. As DNA, the CDR3 is TGTGCCAGCAGCCTGGGGAGGGTAACGATCTCGGAAAAACTGTTTTTT.

The gene calls are TRBV29-1 and TRBJ1-2; D may be TRBD1 (6 bases). CDR1 is SQVTM and CDR2 is ANQGSEA in the germline V gene. Trimming stripped 6 bases from V and 10 bases from J, with 18 bases between. This CDR3 has 12 amino acids. The CDR3 DNA reads as TGCAGCGTAGGGGGGGGCCCTTATAACTACACCTTC. It codes for CSVGGGPYNYTF.

The chain has TRBV7-2 and TRBJ2-2, with D maybe TRBD1 (6 bases). Per the germline V gene, CDR1 is SGHTA and CDR2 is FQGNSA. V lost 5 bases to trimming and J lost 4 bases, with 14 bases between them. The CDR3 length is 15 residues. The CDR3: CASSLHRAATGELFF. Here the CDR3 DNA reads TGTGCCAGCAGCCTCCACAGGGCCGCCACCGGGGAGCTGTTTTTT.

This chain links TRBV27 with TRBJ2-3; TRBD1 aligns across 9 bases. Germline V gives CDR1 MNHEY, CDR2 SMNVEV (reference sequence). The CDR3 loop spans 15 amino acids. The J segment lost 3 bases and the V segment lost 5 bases, leaving 6 bases of the junction unmatched. In DNA form, the CDR3 reads TGTGCCAGCAGTCCCCTGACAGGGGGGACAGATACGCAGTATTTT. It encodes CASSPLTGGTDTQYF.

This clonotype was seen a few times. The chain recombines TRBV6-1 with TRBJ2-7; 7 bases are a match to TRBD2. The V and J ends lost 8 bases and 3 bases, in that order; junction bases with no gene match: 7. Germline CDR1 MNHNS, CDR2 SASEGT. The CDR3 length is 13 residues. The CDR3 bases are TGTGCCAGCGATCGCGGGGGAGGCTACGAGCAGTACTTC. Protein sequence: CASDRGGGYEQYF.

The genes are TRBV5-1 and TRBJ2-5; D might be TRBD1 (6 bases). The CDR3 consists of 16 residues. V lost 4 bases to trimming and J lost 2 bases, with 18 bases between them. Germline V gene lookup returns CDR1 SGHRS and CDR2 YFSETQ. The CDR3 protein is CASSLNTGTRQETQYF. The CDR3 nucleotides are TGCGCCAGCAGCCTAAACACCGGGACAAGACAAGAGACCCAGTACTTC.

The chain links TRBV28 to TRBJ2-7; 7 nucleotides agree with TRBD1. The length of the CDR3 is 15 residues. Looked up from germline, CDR1 is MDHEN and CDR2 is SYDVKM. With 4 bases clipped from V and 7 bases from J, the junction kept 13 bases outside the gene matches. The CDR3 is CASSSASSQGEEQYF. The DNA of the CDR3 is TGTGCCAGCAGTTCCGCCTCATCTCAGGGGGAAGAGCAGTACTTC.

The CDR3 spells CASSRDSSGANVLTF. CDR3 nucleotides: TGTGCCAGCAGCCGAGATAGCTCTGGGGCCAACGTCCTGACTTTC. V gene TRBV7-2 combines with J gene TRBJ2-6; the D is unclear. Germline CDR1 reads SGHTA; CDR2 reads FQGNSA. Trimming removed 5 bases from V and 0 bases from J, with 8 bases in between. CDR3 length: 15 residues. The full variable domain, its missing parts supplied by reference TRBV7-2 and TRBJ2-6, is GAGVSQSPSNKVTEKGKDVELRCDPISGHTALYWYRQSLGQGLEFLIYFQGNSAPDKSGLPSDRFSAERTGGSVSTLTIQRTQQEDSAVYLCASSRDSSGANVLTFGAGSRLTVL.

The gene calls are TRBV5-1 and TRBJ1-1, with D uncertain. The CDR3 length is 15 residues. V was shortened by 0 bases and J by 7 bases, with 16 bases between the two germline ends. CDR1 and CDR2 from the germline V gene are SGHRS and YFSETQ. DNA of the CDR3: TGCGCCAGCAGCTTGGTCGGGCAGGCGGAAAATGAAGCTTTCTTT. This translates into CASSLVGQAENEAFF.

The sample holds a few counts of this clonotype. This chain connects TRBV2 to TRBJ2-5; 9 positions match TRBD2. Germline lookup yields CDR1 SNHLY and CDR2 FYNNEI. This CDR3 region has 13 residues. V dropped 7 bases and J dropped 1; count of bases not matched to a gene: 1. Here the CDR3 reads CASKAGGQETQYF. CDR3 nucleotides: TGTGCCAGCAAAGCGGGAGGCCAAGAGACCCAGTACTTC.

V is TRBV30 and J is TRBJ2-2; D remains unclear. CDR1 and CDR2 from the germline V gene are GTSNPN and SVGIG (reference sequence). The CDR3 runs to 14 residues. Trimming cost V 1 base and J 5 bases, with 11 bases left between them. CDR3 sequence: CAWSADLTTGELFF. The DNA of the CDR3 is TGTGCCTGGAGTGCGGACCTAACTACCGGGGAGCTGTTTTTT. The whole variable domain, remainder taken from reference TRBV30 and TRBJ2-2, is SQTIHQWPATLVQPVGSPLSLECTVEGTSNPNLYWYRQAAGRGLQLLFYSVGIGQISSEVPQNLSASRPQDRQFILSSKKLLLSDSGFYLCAWSADLTTGELFFGEGSRLTVL.

CDR3 in amino acids: CASSHGTVSNQPQHF. CDR3 nucleotide sequence: TGTGCCAGCAGCCACGGGACAGTTAGCAATCAGCCCCAGCATTTT. The chain uses TRBV3-1 and TRBJ1-5, with TRBD1 matching over 7 bases. Germline CDR1 and CDR2: LGHDT and YNNKEL (reference sequence). The CDR3 loop spans 15 amino acids. With V trimmed by 3 bases and J by 0 bases, 2 bases remained unmatched.

CDR3 coding DNA: TGTGCCAGCAGCGCGGACAAGCCGAACACCGGGGAGCTGTTTTTT. It yields the protein CASSADKPNTGELFF. V and J are TRBV7-9 and TRBJ2-2; a weak D match, TRBD1 (5 bases). The length of the CDR3 is 15 residues. Germline lookup yields CDR1 SEHNR and CDR2 FQNEAQ (reference sequence). V lost 5 bases to trimming and J lost 0 bases, with 10 bases between them.

This clonotype was detected only once. The chain is built from TRBV5-4 and TRBJ2-3, with D perhaps TRBD2 (6 bases). The germline V gene encodes CDR1 SGHNT and CDR2 YYREEE (reference sequence). The CDR3 has 14 amino acids. The V gene lost 5 bases and the J gene lost 0 bases, with 10 bases spanning the gap. Here the CDR3 DNA reads TGTGCCAGCAGTAAGGACTACAGCACAGATACGCAGTATTTT. As protein: CASSKDYSTDTQYF.

The V and J genes are TRBV6-2 or TRBV6-3 and TRBJ2-6; possibly TRBD1 or TRBD2 for D (5 bases each). CDR1 and CDR2 from the germline V gene are MNHEY and SVGEGT. Trimming shortened V by 5 bases and J by 4 bases, and 15 bases separated the two germline ends. The CDR3 totals 16 residues. CDR3 nucleotides: TGTGCCAGCAGTCCGGGACGGATCTTAGGGGCCAACGTCCTGACTTTC. The encoded protein is CASSPGRILGANVLTF.

The V gene is TRBV7-2, the J gene TRBJ2-4; tentative D call: TRBD2 (5 bases). The CDR3 runs to 16 residues. Trimming stripped 8 bases from V and 0 bases from J, with 17 bases between. CDR1 is SGHTA and CDR2 is FQGNSA in the germline V gene. CDR3 coding DNA: TGTGCCAGCGCCCGGTCCGGGGATTTAGCCAAAAACATTCAGTACTTC. Translating gives CASARSGDLAKNIQYF. Full variable domain (outside the CDR3, taken from reference TRBV7-2 and TRBJ2-4): GAGVSQSPSNKVTEKGKDVELRCDPISGHTALYWYRQSLGQGLEFLIYFQGNSAPDKSGLPSDRFSAERTGGSVSTLTIQRTQQEDSAVYLCASARSGDLAKNIQYFGAGTRLSVL.

V usage is TRBV18 and J usage is TRBJ2-3; D remains ambiguous. Trimming left V 1 base short and J 1 base short, with 3 bases between. The CDR3 length is 13 residues. Germline V gene sequence: CDR1 KGHSH, CDR2 LQKENI. The CDR3 is CASSPRGTDTQYF. CDR3 in DNA: TGTGCCAGCTCACCACGCGGCACAGATACGCAGTATTTT.

The rearrangement uses TRBV3-1 and TRBJ1-2; 10 nucleotides align to TRBD1. This CDR3 spans 15 amino acids. CDR1 and CDR2 from the germline V gene are LGHDT and YNNKEL (reference sequence). J lost 7 bases, V lost 2 bases, and 7 bases had no gene match. The DNA of the CDR3 is TGTGCCAGCAGCCAACGGGACAGGGGTTCAGGTGGCTACACCTTC. Protein sequence: CASSQRDRGSGGYTF. Supplemented by reference TRBV3-1 and TRBJ1-2, the full variable domain reads DTAVSQTPKYLVTQMGNDKSIKCEQNLGHDTMYWYKQDSKKFLKIMFSYNNKELIINETVPNRFSPKSPDKAHLNLHINSLELGDSAVYFCASSQRDRGSGGYTFGSGTRLTVV.